The sequence of this TCR beta chain was determined in a study of beta chain features in type 1 diabetes. Study background: The number of sorted cells examined across all samples was approximately 100 million.

Each sorted population was over 95% pure. The isolated RNA, all of it, was reverse transcribed, so expressed TCRB transcripts were what got sequenced. Sequenced by immunoSEQ multiplex PCR; TCRdb stores in-frame clones only, minus some. The data show hundreds of thousands of clones, with around 30% seen just once and 0.05% to 0.065% held by the top ten. The germline V and J ends were trimmed by 7 bases and 3 bases, with 13 bases remaining between them. Per germline, CDR1 SNHLY and CDR2 FYNNEI. The CDR3 has 13 residues. This TCR came from a man between 18 and 29 years old in good health. Sequencing was performed on naive CD4+ T cells from blood. The chain joins TRBV2 to TRBJ2-7, with D possibly matching TRBD1 (5 bases). DNA of the CDR3: TGTGCCAGCAAATCAGACAGTTTCTACGAGCAGTACTTC. Residues: CASKSDSFYEQYF.